The clone carrying this T cell receptor beta chain was picked up many times. The antigen remains unidentified. Researchers prepared the TCRbeta library using unique molecular identifiers, the study reports. MiXCR was run by TCRdb on the PCR reads, yielding one entry per CDR3 protein. The data contain hundreds of thousands of distinct CDR3 sequences, less than 15% of them singletons. The data were taken from a study of T-cell reconstitution after alpha-beta-depleted transplantation in children. Overall study results and limits: Day-60 TCRbeta diversity that was high in some patients was derived from surviving recipient T cells and thymic progenitors. Approximately two months post-transplant, alpha-beta T cells reportedly originated from several hundred expanded graft clones. T-cell counts and diversity were attributed mostly to newly produced T cells one year after transplant.

Trimming stripped 4 bases from V and 3 bases from J, with 7 bases between. The length of the CDR3 is 13 residues. Sequenced material: PBMCs, taken before TCRalphabeta/CD19-depleted stem cell transplant. This chain uses TRBV12-3 or TRBV12-4 with TRBJ1-5; no definite D call. This clonotype originated in a girl aged 2 to 9 with congenital amegakaryocytic thrombocytopenia, due to receive a stem cell transplant. CDR3 residues: CASSYTDNQPQHF. The CDR3 DNA sequence: TGTGCCAGCAGTTATACAGACAATCAGCCCCAGCATTTT.